This T cell receptor beta chain was identified in a study of a mutant IDH1 vaccine in newly diagnosed glioma. Study-wide context: Patients had received radiotherapy, temozolomide, or both previously, most receiving both. Findings and limits, study-wide: Patients showed vaccine-induced immune responses at a rate of roughly 93%.

Time point in this sample: baseline, week 1 (first vaccination visit). Treatment indicated: pre-vaccination baseline after standard-of-care therapy. Details on this clone: Antigen specificity is unknown.

The germline V gene has CDR1 LGHNA and CDR2 YSLEER. V was shortened by 3 bases and J by 8 bases, with 16 bases between the two germline ends. The CDR3 spans 14 residues. Profiled with immunoSEQ multiplex PCR; TCRdb holds only in-frame clones, not every one. The sample comprises over 25,000 clones, less than 90% of which are singletons, and 4% to 5.5% rests with the top ten. The source was PBMCs, collected from a glioma patient treated with radiotherapy, temozolomide or both. The chain has TRBV4-3 and TRBJ1-1; D perhaps matches TRBD1 (5 bases). The TCR originated in a woman between 40 and 50 years old with glioma. Here the CDR3 DNA reads TGCGCCAGCAGCCACGGTACGGGGCGCGGGGAAGCTTTCTTT. Translating gives CASSHGTGRGEAFF.